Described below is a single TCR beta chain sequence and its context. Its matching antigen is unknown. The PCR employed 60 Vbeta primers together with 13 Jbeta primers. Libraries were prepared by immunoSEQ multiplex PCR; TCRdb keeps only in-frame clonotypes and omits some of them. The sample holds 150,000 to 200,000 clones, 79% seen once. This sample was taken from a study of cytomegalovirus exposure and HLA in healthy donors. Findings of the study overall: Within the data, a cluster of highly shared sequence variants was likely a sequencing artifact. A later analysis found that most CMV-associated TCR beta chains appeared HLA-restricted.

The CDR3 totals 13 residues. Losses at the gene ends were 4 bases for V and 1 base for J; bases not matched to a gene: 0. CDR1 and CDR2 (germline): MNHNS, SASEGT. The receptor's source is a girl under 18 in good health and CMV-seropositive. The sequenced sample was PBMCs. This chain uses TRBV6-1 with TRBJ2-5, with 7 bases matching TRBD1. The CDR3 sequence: CASSGDSQETQYF. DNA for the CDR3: TGTGCCAGCAGTGGGGACAGCCAAGAGACCCAGTACTTC.